Listed below are T cell receptor beta chains from one sample, sequenced in a study of T cell responses to AZD1222 COVID-19 vaccine. Assay: immunoSEQ multiplex PCR; the TCRdb copy retains only in-frame clones and omits some. The sample yields about 140,000 clones, approximately 92% seen once. Source: peripheral blood, taken on day 0 of AZD1222 vaccination. The origin of the receptors is an adult in good health. CDR3s include the opening cysteine and the closing phenylalanine or tryptophan. The order of the fields is clone size, D gene, J gene, V gene, CDR3 DNA, CDR3 protein. The D gene is left open where the match is weak. The listing skips clone size in some rows; elsewhere it reads once, few, many or a size class.

>once|TRBD2|TRBJ2-1|TRBV24-1
TGTGCCACCAGTGGAGGAGAGGTCCGGGGGGATGAGCAGTTCTTC
CATSGGEVRGDEQFF
>.|.|TRBJ2-1|TRBV11-1
TGTGCCAGCAGCTTTGGGCGAGGGATTTACAATGAGCAGTTCTTC
CASSFGRGIYNEQFF
>.|.|TRBJ1-2|TRBV19
TGTGCCAGTAGTTTCCACCTTACCGGGCCACCTCCTAACTATGGCTACACCTTC
CASSFHLTGPPPNYGYTF
>.|.|TRBJ2-2|TRBV5-1
TGCGCCAGCAGCTTGACCCAGCCGGAGATCACCGGGGAGCTGTTTTTT
CASSLTQPEITGELFF
>.|TRBD1|TRBJ1-2|TRBV2
TGTGCCAGCAGGGCCGGGACAGGGGGGGCTGGCTACACCTTC
CASRAGTGGAGYTF
>.|TRBD2|TRBJ2-5|TRBV7-9
TGTGCCAGCAGCTCGGTACGGAGCGGGGGGTACCAAGAGACCCAGTACTTC
CASSSVRSGGYQETQYF
>.|.|TRBJ1-2|TRBV3-1/TRBV3-2
TGTGCCAGCAGCAACCGACAGGATGGCTACACCTTC
CASSNRQDGYTF
>.|.|TRBJ1-2|TRBV5-6
TGTGCCAGCAGCTTGGCGGGGACGGGCGTGGGCTACACCTTC
CASSLAGTGVGYTF
>.|.|TRBJ2-2|TRBV7-3
TGTGCCAGCAGCTTAACTGTAACAGGATCCGGGGAGCTGTTTTTT
CASSLTVTGSGELFF
>.|.|TRBJ2-3|TRBV7-9
TGTGCCAGCAGCCCCACAGGGCCGAGCACAGATACGCAGTATTTT
CASSPTGPSTDTQYF
>few|.|TRBJ1-2|TRBV30
TGTGCCTGGAGTGTACGGGCCCGAGCTAACTATGGCTACACCTTC
CAWSVRARANYGYTF
>.|.|TRBJ1-5|TRBV18
TGTGCCAGCTCACCACCGGGGCCGGCGGTTGGGCCCCAGCATTTT
CASSPPGPAVGPQHF
>.|.|TRBJ1-3|TRBV6-1
TGTGCCAGCAGTGAAAGACGTGTGGGGACCTCTGGAAACACCATATATTTT
CASSERRVGTSGNTIYF
>.|TRBD2|TRBJ2-7|TRBV7-2
TGTGCCAGCAGCTTAGGGTTACTAGCGGGGGTCAACGAGCAGTACTTC
CASSLGLLAGVNEQYF
>few|TRBD1|TRBJ1-5|TRBV19
TGTGCCAGTAGTATTCTTCGGCAGGGGGCAGGTCAGCCCCAGCATTTT
CASSILRQGAGQPQHF
>.|.|TRBJ1-5|TRBV5-1
TGCGCCAGCAGCTTGGGTGGAGCGGGAACCGGACAGCCCCAGCATTTT
CASSLGGAGTGQPQHF
>few|.|TRBJ1-4|TRBV14
TGTGCCAGCAGCCACTTAGGACAGAGTGAAAAACTGTTTTTT
CASSHLGQSEKLFF
>once|TRBD1|TRBJ1-5|TRBV24-1
TGTGCCACCAGTGCCAGGACAGGGGGCGGGCGCAATCAGCCCCAGCATTTT
CATSARTGGGRNQPQHF
>few|.|TRBJ1-5|TRBV2
TGTGCCAGCAGTGACTCAGGGGTGAACAATCAGCCCCAGCATTTT
CASSDSGVNNQPQHF
>.|.|TRBJ1-4|TRBV5-1
TGCGCCAGCAGCTCCACAGGGAGTGCAACTAATGAAAAACTGTTTTTT
CASSSTGSATNEKLFF
>.|.|TRBJ1-1|TRBV6-5
TGTGCCAGCAGTTACGACTGGTCTACAGGTTCTGAAGCTTTCTTT
CASSYDWSTGSEAFF
>.|.|TRBJ2-1|TRBV21-1
TGTGCCAGCATCCCCGGGAGGTTCCTAACAAGCTCCTACAATGAGCAGTTCTTC
CASIPGRFLTSSYNEQFF
>.|.|TRBJ1-2|TRBV5-6
TGTGCCAGCAGATCGACTGCGCATAACTATGGCTACACCTTC
CASRSTAHNYGYTF
>.|TRBD2|TRBJ2-1|TRBV6-5
TGTGCCAGCAGTTACCTAGGGGCTAGCGGGAGGGCCGAGCAGTTCTTC
CASSYLGASGRAEQFF
>.|.|TRBJ1-4|TRBV6-1
TGTGCCAGCAGTGAGATGCGAGGCGCGGGTAATGAAAAACTGTTTTTT
CASSEMRGAGNEKLFF
>.|.|TRBJ2-3|TRBV15
TGTGCCACCAGCAGAGGATCAGATACGCAGTATTTT
CATSRGSDTQYF
>.|.|TRBJ1-2|TRBV28
TGTGCCAGCAGTCTGGGACCCGATGGCTACACCTTC
CASSLGPDGYTF
>.|.|TRBJ2-1|TRBV6-1
TGTGCCAGCAGTGAGCGCGGAGGGGACGAGCAGTTCTTC
CASSERGGDEQFF
>.|TRBD2|TRBJ2-5|TRBV23-1
TGCGCCAGCAGTACAGGACTAGCGGGGTGTGAGACCCAGTACTTC
CASSTGLAGCETQYF
>once|TRBD2|TRBJ2-3|TRBV2
TGTGCCAGCAGTGAAGGGGGACTACTCTGGGTAGATACGCAGTATTTT
CASSEGGLLWVDTQYF
>.|TRBD2|TRBJ2-3|TRBV27
TGTGCCAGCAAACTAGCGGGGCGAGAAGGCACAGATACGCAGTATTTT
CASKLAGREGTDTQYF
>.|.|TRBJ2-7|TRBV6-6
TGTGCCAGCAACTCATACGTCTCCTACGAGCAGTACTTC
CASNSYVSYEQYF
>.|.|TRBJ1-1|TRBV19
TGTGCCGGAAGGGAGGGGGTGAACACTGAAGCTTTCTTT
CAGREGVNTEAFF
>once|.|TRBJ1-4|TRBV4-1
TGCGCCAGCAGCCAAGCGAGGTCCAGGGCCTCTAATGAAAAACTGTTTTTT
CASSQARSRASNEKLFF
>.|.|TRBJ1-5|TRBV20-1
TGCAGTGCTAGTAGGGGGAACGAGCCCCAGCATTTT
CSASRGNEPQHF
>.|.|TRBJ2-4|TRBV3-1/TRBV3-2
TGTGCCAGCAGCCCCCTGGGCCTCCAAAACATTCAGTACTTC
CASSPLGLQNIQYF
>few|TRBD1|TRBJ1-2|TRBV4-2
TGTGCCAGCATCAAAGGGACAGGGCCTTTAATCGATGGCTACACCTTC
CASIKGTGPLIDGYTF
>.|.|TRBJ1-2|TRBV30
TGTGCCTGGAGTGTAGCGGGTGGCTACACCTTC
CAWSVAGGYTF
>.|.|TRBJ2-5|TRBV3-1/TRBV3-2
TGTGCCAGCAGCCAGGTAGTAGAGACCCAGTACTTC
CASSQVVETQYF
>.|.|TRBJ1-1|TRBV6-5
TGTGCCAGCAGGAACCTGTCGCCGATGAACACTGAAGCTTTCTTT
CASRNLSPMNTEAFF
>.|TRBD1|TRBJ2-3|TRBV5-4
TGTGCCAGCAGCTTGAAGGGGGCGCCAGATACGCAGTATTTT
CASSLKGAPDTQYF
>.|.|TRBJ2-5|TRBV28
TGTGCCAGCAGTGCCACAGGGTGGGTTAGCGGGTGGAAAATTGAGACCCAGTACTTC
CASSATGWVSGWKIETQYF
>.|TRBD1|TRBJ2-3|TRBV13
TGTGCCAGCAGCAAAACAGGGGGCACAGATACGCAGTATTTT
CASSKTGGTDTQYF
>.|TRBD2|TRBJ2-1|TRBV5-1
TGCGCCAGCAGCTTGAGGTCTAGCGGGAGGAGCCGCAATGAGCAGTTCTTC
CASSLRSSGRSRNEQFF
>few|.|TRBJ2-7|TRBV10-3
TGTGCCATCAGTGCGGAGATTAAGGCCGGCGAGCAGTACTTC
CAISAEIKAGEQYF
>.|.|TRBJ2-7|TRBV28
TGTGCCAGCGCCCCTGGGGACCTGGAGAGCTCCTACGAGCAGTACTTC
CASAPGDLESSYEQYF
>.|TRBD2|TRBJ2-7|TRBV27
TGTGCCAGCAGTCGGGGACTAGTTAACGAGCAGTACTTC
CASSRGLVNEQYF
>.|TRBD2|TRBJ2-1|TRBV5-1
TGCGCCAGCAGCTTGGGCGGGGGAACTTATGAGCAGTTCTTC
CASSLGGGTYEQFF
>.|.|TRBJ2-1|TRBV24-1
TGTGCCACCAGTGACGCTTCGGTCCCGATTCCCTACTACAATGAGCAGTTCTTC
CATSDASVPIPYYNEQFF
>.|.|TRBJ1-3|TRBV15
TGTGCCACCAGCAGAGATTTCGGGGGGAACTCTGGAAACACCATATATTTT
CATSRDFGGNSGNTIYF
>few|.|TRBJ1-6|TRBV2
TGTGCCAGCAGGGCAGTCACCACGCATAATTCACCCCTCCACTTT
CASRAVTTHNSPLHF
>.|TRBD1|TRBJ1-4|TRBV11-2
TGTGCCAGCAGCTCAACTTCAGGGGGCTCGGATGAAAAACTGTTTTTT
CASSSTSGGSDEKLFF
>.|.|TRBJ1-6|TRBV20-1
TGCAGTGCTAGTGGTCGGGGTAATTCACCCCTCCACTTT
CSASGRGNSPLHF